This TCR beta chain was recorded in a study of blood T cell repertoires in COVID-19. Whole-study context: Samples taken during acute and convalescent COVID-19 were collected in the United States, Italy and Spain. PBMCs, B-cell-depleted T cells, or T cells provided the cDNA or gDNA that made up the material.

The CDR3 contains 18 residues. Germline lookup yields CDR1 SSHAT and CDR2 FNYEAQ (reference sequence). The V end lost 0 bases, the J end lost 6 bases, and 24 bases lay between the germline ends. This clone was observed a single time. Original data processing: Estimation of nucleated cell counts relied on the amplification of reference gene primers. The method was immunoSEQ multiplex PCR; TCRdb's version includes in-frame clones alone and lacks a portion of them. The V and J calls and clone size were taken over from that table, and D and trimming were inferred from the DNA. This sample has 35,000 to 50,000 clones, with roughly 90% found just once.

Sequencing was carried out using peripheral blood. The clonotype was recovered from a woman older than 75 with active COVID-19. The rearrangement links TRBV7-7 to TRBJ2-7; tentatively, D is TRBD1 (6 bases). In DNA form, the CDR3 reads TGTGCCAGCAGCTTAGCGCCCGACAGGAGGAGTGATGGGTGCGAGCAGTACTTC. Protein sequence: CASSLAPDRRSDGCEQYF.